One and the same sample provided the 5 T cell receptor beta chains below, sequenced in a study of CD8+CD57+ T cells in acquired aplastic anemia. TCR beta VDJ and CDR3 profiles were obtained from a genomic DNA template. Each CDR3 protein gets one entry after TCRdb re-called the reads with MiXCR. The sample has roughly 81,000 distinct CDR3 sequences, about half seen once. The sample taken for sequencing was sorted CD4+, CD8+, or CD8+CD57+ T cells (not recorded which) from PBMCs. All receptors come from a human donor in good health, serving as a control.

The J gene is TRBJ2-3, the V gene TRBV29-1; D perhaps matches TRBD2 (5 bases). V was cut by 4 bases and J by 10 bases, with 12 bases left in between. Germline CDR1 SQVTM, CDR2 ANQGSEA. This CDR3 contains 11 residues. The CDR3 sequence: CSVGEGSSQYF. As DNA, the CDR3 is TGCAGCGTTGGAGAGGGTAGCTCGCAGTATTTT.

DNA of the CDR3: TGTGCCAGTAGGAGGACAGGGGCGAATCAGCCCCAGCATTTT. Encoded protein: CASRRTGANQPQHF. This sequence joins TRBV19 and TRBJ1-5; TRBD1 aligns across 9 bases. V was pared by 6 bases and J by 4 bases, with 4 bases of the junction left unmatched. CDR1 and CDR2 from the germline V gene are LNHDA and SQIVND (reference sequence). CDR3 length equals 14 residues.

In this sample, this clonotype turned up many times. The V gene is TRBV7-9, the J gene TRBJ1-1; D possibly corresponds to TRBD1 (6 bases). V dropped 3 bases and J dropped 5 bases, with 10 bases sitting between them. Germline V gene lookup returns CDR1 SEHNR and CDR2 FQNEAQ (reference sequence). CDR3 size: 13 residues. The CDR3 bases are TGTGCCAGCAGCTTGGGGGGGCTTACTGAAGCTTTCTTT. It specifies CASSLGGLTEAFF.

This clonotype is a singleton in its sample. A junction end diverges from the germline sequence, so it may reflect a read error. The gene calls are TRBV10-3 and TRBJ2-3, with TRBD1 identical over 8 bases. Germline CDR1 is ENHRY and CDR2 is SYGVKD. The CDR3 spans 16 residues. The CDR3 protein is CAISGPYGQGRDTQCF. As DNA, the CDR3 is TGTGCCATCAGTGGGCCATATGGACAGGGACGAGATACGCAGTGTTTT.

The V gene is TRBV11-2, the J gene TRBJ2-1; D is possibly TRBD1 (6 bases). From germline, CDR1 is SGHAT and CDR2 FQNNGV. The CDR3 contains 15 residues. Deletions cut 5 bases from V and 3 bases from J, with 14 bases between. CDR3 bases: TGTGCCAGCAGCGCATGGACAGAGAACTACAATGAGCAGTTCTTC. This translates into CASSAWTENYNEQFF.